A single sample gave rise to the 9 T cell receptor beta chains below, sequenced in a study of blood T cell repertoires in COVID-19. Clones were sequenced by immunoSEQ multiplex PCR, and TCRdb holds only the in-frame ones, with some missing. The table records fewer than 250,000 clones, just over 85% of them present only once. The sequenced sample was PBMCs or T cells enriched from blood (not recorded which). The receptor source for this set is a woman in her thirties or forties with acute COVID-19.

The CDR3 here is CASSSIYRNQPQHF. The CDR3 bases are TGTGCCAGCAGTTCAATTTACAGGAATCAGCCCCAGCATTTT. The chain combines TRBV28 with TRBJ1-5, with D tentatively TRBD1 (5 bases). CDR3 length equals 14 residues. Germline V lookup: CDR1 MDHEN, CDR2 SYDVKM. Trimming cost V 4 bases and J 4 bases, with 11 bases left between them.

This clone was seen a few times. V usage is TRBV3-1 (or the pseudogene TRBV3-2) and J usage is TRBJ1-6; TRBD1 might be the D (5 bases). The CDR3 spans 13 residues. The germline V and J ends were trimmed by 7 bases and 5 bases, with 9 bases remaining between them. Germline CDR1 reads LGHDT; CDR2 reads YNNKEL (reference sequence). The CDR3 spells CASTAGDNSPLHF. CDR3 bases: TGTGCCAGCACCGCGGGGGATAATTCACCCCTCCACTTT.

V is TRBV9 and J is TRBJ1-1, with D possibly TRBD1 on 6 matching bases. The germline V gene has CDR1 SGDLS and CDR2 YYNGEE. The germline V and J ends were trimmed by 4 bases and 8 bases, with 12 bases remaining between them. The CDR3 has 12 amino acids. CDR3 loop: CASSPSGQEAFF. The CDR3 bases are TGTGCCAGCAGCCCCAGTGGACAGGAAGCTTTCTTT.

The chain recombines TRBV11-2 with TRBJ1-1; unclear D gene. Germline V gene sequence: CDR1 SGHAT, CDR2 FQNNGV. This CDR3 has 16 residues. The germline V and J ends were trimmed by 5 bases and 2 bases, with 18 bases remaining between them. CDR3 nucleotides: TGTGCCAGCAGCCCCGACGAGAGGGAGGGCAACACTGAAGCTTTCTTT. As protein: CASSPDEREGNTEAFF.

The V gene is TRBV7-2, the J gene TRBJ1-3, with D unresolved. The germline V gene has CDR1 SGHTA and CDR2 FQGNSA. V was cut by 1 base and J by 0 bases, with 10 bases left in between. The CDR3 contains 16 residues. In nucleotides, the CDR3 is TGTGCCAGCAGCTTAGGTCTCAGTTACTCTGGAAACACCATATATTTT. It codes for CASSLGLSYSGNTIYF.

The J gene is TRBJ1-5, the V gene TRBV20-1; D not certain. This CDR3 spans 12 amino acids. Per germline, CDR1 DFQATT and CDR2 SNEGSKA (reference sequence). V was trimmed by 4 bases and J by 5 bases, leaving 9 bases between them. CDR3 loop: CSATDHDQPQHF. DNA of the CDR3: TGCAGTGCTACTGACCATGATCAGCCCCAGCATTTT.

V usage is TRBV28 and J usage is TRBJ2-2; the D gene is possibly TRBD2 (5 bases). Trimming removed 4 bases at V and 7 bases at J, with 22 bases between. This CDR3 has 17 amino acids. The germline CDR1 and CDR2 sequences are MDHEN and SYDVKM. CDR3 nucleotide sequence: TGTGCCAGCAGTTGTGGTTTGGACTTTGAATCCGTCGGGGAGCTGTTTTTT. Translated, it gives CASSCGLDFESVGELFF.

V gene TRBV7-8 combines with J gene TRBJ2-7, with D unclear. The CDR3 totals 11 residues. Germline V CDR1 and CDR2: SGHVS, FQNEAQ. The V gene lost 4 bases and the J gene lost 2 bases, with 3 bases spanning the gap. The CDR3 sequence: CASSYTYEQYF. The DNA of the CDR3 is TGTGCCAGCAGCTACACCTACGAGCAGTACTTC.

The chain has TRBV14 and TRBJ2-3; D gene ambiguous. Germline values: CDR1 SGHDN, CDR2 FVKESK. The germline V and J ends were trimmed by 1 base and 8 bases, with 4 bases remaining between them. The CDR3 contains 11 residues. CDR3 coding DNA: TGTGCCAGCAGCCAAGCGGGTACGCAGTATTTT. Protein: CASSQAGTQYF. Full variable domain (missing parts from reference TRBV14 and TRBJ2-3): EAGVTQFPSHSVIEKGQTVTLRCDPISGHDNLYWYRRVMGKEIKFLLHFVKESKQDESGMPNNRFLAERTGGTYSTLKVQPAELEDSGVYFCASSQAGTQYFGPGTRLTVL.